This T cell receptor (beta chain) is drawn from a study of blood T cell repertoires in COVID-19. Sequencing used immunoSEQ multiplex PCR; TCRdb keeps in-frame clones, though not all of them. The sample includes 130,000 to 150,000 clones, 84% seen only once; the top ten take approximately 4.6%. The sequence came from a human donor in a cohort sampled during active COVID-19. The sample taken for sequencing was peripheral blood.

The CDR3 loop reads CASSQGLAVEETQYF. CDR3 DNA sequence: TGCGCCAGCAGCCAGGGACTAGCGGTGGAAGAGACCCAGTACTTC. The chain carries TRBV4-1 and TRBJ2-5; 11 nucleotides align to TRBD2. After removal of 3 bases from V and 3 bases from J, the junction contained 3 bases not matched to a gene. CDR1 and CDR2 (germline): MGHRA, YSYEKL. The CDR3 has 15 amino acids.